Following are 13 T cell receptor beta chains from one sample sequenced in a study of OX40 agonist ivuxolimab in advanced cancers. TCRdb keeps only in-frame clones here, not all; method: immunoSEQ multiplex PCR. Found here are around 71,000 clones, about 88% of them singletons; the top ten hold less than 1.1%. The sample consisted of CD4+ or CD8+ T cells sorted from blood, taken in a trial of the OX40 agonist ivuxolimab. These receptors all come from an adult with an advanced solid tumor such as melanoma, head and neck, liver or kidney cancer.

The CDR3 DNA reads as TGTGCCAGCAGCCCAGGACTAGCGGGAGGGCCTGAGCAGTTCTTC. It yields the protein CASSPGLAGGPEQFF. The chain couples TRBV11-2 to TRBJ2-1; 15 bases are a match to TRBD2. The CDR3 consists of 15 residues. V gave up 5 bases and J gave up 9 bases; unmatched junction bases: 5. Germline CDR1 SGHAT, CDR2 FQNNGV.

The chain couples TRBV6-5 to TRBJ1-3; D gene ambiguous. Germline CDR1 MNHEY, CDR2 SVGAGI. The CDR3 runs 15 residues. V was shortened by 5 bases and J by 0 bases, with 11 bases between the two germline ends. The DNA for the CDR3 is TGTGCCAGCAGTCCCCCGCATGCCTCTGGAAACACCATATATTTT. Its protein product is CASSPPHASGNTIYF.

The V gene is TRBV7-9, the J gene TRBJ2-3; no definite D call. Trimming took off 4 bases at V and 0 bases at J, with 8 bases between the two ends. The CDR3 totals 14 residues. CDR1 and CDR2 (germline): SEHNR, FQNEAQ (reference sequence). The CDR3 here is CASSYRTSTDTQYF. Here the CDR3 DNA reads TGTGCCAGCAGCTATAGGACCAGCACAGATACGCAGTATTTT.

The chain recombines TRBV5-4 with TRBJ2-1; TRBD2 matches 12 bases. Trimming took 3 bases from V and 4 from J; bases not matched to a gene: 8. Germline V CDR1 and CDR2: SGHNT, YYREEE (reference sequence). The CDR3 totals 17 residues. The CDR3: CASSSPPGTSGYNEQFF. In DNA form, the CDR3 reads TGTGCCAGCAGCTCCCCCCCCGGGACTAGCGGGTACAATGAGCAGTTCTTC.

The chain joins TRBV7-3 to TRBJ2-7; unclear D gene. Germline V gene sequence: CDR1 SGHTA, CDR2 FQGTGA. The CDR3 loop spans 14 amino acids. With 5 bases removed from V and 5 bases from J, the gap between germline ends came to 16 bases. The CDR3 loop is CASSTRSTLHEQYF. The DNA for the CDR3 is TGTGCCAGCAGCACCCGATCAACACTGCACGAGCAGTACTTC.

This clone occurred a few times. The chain combines TRBV20-1 with TRBJ1-1; 7 bases align to TRBD1. This CDR3 has 11 residues. Unmatched junction bases numbered 5, after V lost 1 base and J lost 12 bases. CDR1 is DFQATT, CDR2 SNEGSKA, per germline (reference sequence). Here the CDR3 DNA reads TGCAGTGCTAGAGGTGACAGGGTGCCTTTCTTT. This codes for CSARGDRVPFF.

The chain has TRBV7-8 and TRBJ2-5, with TRBD1 matching 7 bases. The J call may not be correct, given that the DNA end is closer to TRBJ2-7. The CDR3 extends over 17 amino acids. Germline CDR1 reads SGHVS; CDR2 reads FQNEAQ. The CDR3 sequence: CASSLDQIRTGSYEQYF. CDR3 nucleotide sequence: TGTGCCAGCAGCTTAGACCAGATCAGGACAGGCTCCTACGAGCAGTACTTC.

The V call is TRBV4-1, the J call TRBJ2-7; D possibly corresponds to TRBD1 (6 bases). The CDR3 has 15 residues. V lost 0 bases to trimming and J lost 7 bases, with 16 bases between them. Germline-derived CDR1 and CDR2 are MGHRA and YSYEKL. The chain's CDR3 is CASSQEEQGFREQYF. The CDR3 coding sequence is TGCGCCAGCAGCCAAGAGGAACAGGGTTTTAGGGAGCAGTACTTC.

V is TRBV11-2 and J is TRBJ1-1; TRBD1 aligns across 9 bases. The CDR3 loop spans 13 amino acids. Trimming took 4 bases from V and 6 from J; bases not matched to a gene: 3. Germline V gives CDR1 SGHAT, CDR2 FQNNGV. This chain's CDR3 is CASSWDRVAEAFF. CDR3 coding DNA: TGTGCCAGCAGCTGGGACAGGGTCGCTGAAGCTTTCTTT.

This chain connects TRBV9 to TRBJ1-1; D is unresolved. CDR3 length equals 15 residues. Germline V gene sequence: CDR1 SGDLS, CDR2 YYNGEE. The V end lost 0 bases, the J end lost 1 base, and 10 bases lay between the germline ends. CDR3 sequence (DNA): TGTGCCAGCAGCGTAGTATCGAAGAAGAACACTGAAGCTTTCTTT. Translating gives CASSVVSKKNTEAFF. Full variable domain (rest looked up from reference TRBV9 and TRBJ1-1): DSGVTQTPKHLITATGQRVTLRCSPRSGDLSVYWYQQSLDQGLQFLIQYYNGEERAKGNILERFSAQQFPDLHSELNLSSLELGDSALYFCASSVVSKKNTEAFFGQGTRLTVV.

The chain has TRBV5-4 and TRBJ2-1; tentative D call: TRBD1 (5 bases). CDR3 size: 16 residues. With 4 bases removed from V and 0 bases from J, the gap between germline ends came to 14 bases. In germline, CDR1 is SGHNT, CDR2 YYREEE (reference sequence). The DNA of the CDR3 is TGTGCCAGCAGCCTGCCCCCCCAGGGCTCCTACAATGAGCAGTTCTTC. This gives the protein CASSLPPQGSYNEQFF.

The chain carries TRBV6-6 and TRBJ2-5; D remains unclear. Germline CDR1 MNHNY, CDR2 SVGAGI (reference sequence). Trimming took off 8 bases at V and 4 bases at J, with 2 bases between the two ends. There are 9 residues in the CDR3. The DNA for the CDR3 is TGTGCCAGCGGAGAGACCCAGTACTTC. It specifies CASGETQYF.

With regard to this clone: The sample contains more than one DNA sequence encoding this CDR3. The rearrangement joins TRBV2 to TRBJ1-1; no clear D gene. From germline, CDR1 is SNHLY and CDR2 FYNNEI. The length of the CDR3 is 13 residues. V lost 3 bases and J lost 1, with 6 bases in between. The CDR3 nucleotides are TGTGCCAGCAGTGAGACCCAGAACACTGAAGCTTTCTTT. Translated, it gives CASSETQNTEAFF.